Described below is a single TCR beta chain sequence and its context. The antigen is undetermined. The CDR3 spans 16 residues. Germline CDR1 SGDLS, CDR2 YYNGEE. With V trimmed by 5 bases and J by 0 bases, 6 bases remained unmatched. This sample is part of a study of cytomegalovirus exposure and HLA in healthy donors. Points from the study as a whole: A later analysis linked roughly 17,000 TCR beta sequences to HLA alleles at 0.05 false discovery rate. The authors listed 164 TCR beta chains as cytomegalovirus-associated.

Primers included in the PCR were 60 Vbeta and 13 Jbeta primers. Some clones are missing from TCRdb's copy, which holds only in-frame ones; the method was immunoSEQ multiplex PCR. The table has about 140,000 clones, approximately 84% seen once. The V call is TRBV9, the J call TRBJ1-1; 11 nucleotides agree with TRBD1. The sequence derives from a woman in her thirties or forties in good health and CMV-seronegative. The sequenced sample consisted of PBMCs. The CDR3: CASSVGTGGLNTEAFF. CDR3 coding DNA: TGTGCCAGCAGTGTCGGGACAGGGGGGCTGAACACTGAAGCTTTCTTT.